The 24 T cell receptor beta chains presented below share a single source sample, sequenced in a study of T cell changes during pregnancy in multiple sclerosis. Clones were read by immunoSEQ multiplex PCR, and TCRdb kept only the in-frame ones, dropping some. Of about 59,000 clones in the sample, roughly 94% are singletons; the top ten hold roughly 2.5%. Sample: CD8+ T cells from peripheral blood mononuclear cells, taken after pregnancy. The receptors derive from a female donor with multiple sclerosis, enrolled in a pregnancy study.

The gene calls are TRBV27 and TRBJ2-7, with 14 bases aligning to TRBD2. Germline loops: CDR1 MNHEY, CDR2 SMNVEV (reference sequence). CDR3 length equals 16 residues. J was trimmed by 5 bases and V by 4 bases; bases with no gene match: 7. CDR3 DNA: TGTGCCAGCAGTTCGCGGACTAGCGGGAGGCCGAACGAGCAGTACTTC. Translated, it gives CASSSRTSGRPNEQYF.

The CDR3: CASSLSEDYGYTF. CDR3 in DNA: TGTGCCAGCAGTTTATCCGAGGATTATGGCTACACCTTC. The chain recombines TRBV28 with TRBJ1-2; D remains unclear. CDR3 length: 13 amino acids. Trimming left V 1 base short and J 5 bases short, with 8 bases between. Germline V lookup: CDR1 MDHEN, CDR2 SYDVKM.

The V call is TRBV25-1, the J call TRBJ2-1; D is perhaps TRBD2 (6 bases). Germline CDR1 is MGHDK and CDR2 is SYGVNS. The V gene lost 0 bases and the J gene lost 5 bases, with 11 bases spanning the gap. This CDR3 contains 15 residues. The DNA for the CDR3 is TGTGCCAGCAGTGAATACCCCCCTAGCGACAATGAGCAGTTCTTC. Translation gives CASSEYPPSDNEQFF. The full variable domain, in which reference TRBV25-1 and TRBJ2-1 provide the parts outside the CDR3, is EADIYQTPRYLVIGTGKKITLECSQTMGHDKMYWYQQDPGMELHLIHYSYGVNSTEKGDLSSESTVSRIRTEHFPLTLESARPSHTSQYLCASSEYPPSDNEQFFGPGTRLTVL.

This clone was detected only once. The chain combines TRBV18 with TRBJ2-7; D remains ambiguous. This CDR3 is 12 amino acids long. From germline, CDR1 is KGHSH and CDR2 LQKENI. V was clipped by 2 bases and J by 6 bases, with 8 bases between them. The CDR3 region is CASSPLATEQYF. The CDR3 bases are TGTGCCAGCTCACCATTGGCAACCGAGCAGTACTTC. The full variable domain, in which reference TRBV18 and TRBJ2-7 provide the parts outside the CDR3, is NAGVMQNPRHLVRRRGQEARLRCSPMKGHSHVYWYRQLPEEGLKFMVYLQKENIIDESGMPKERFSAEFPKEGPSILRIQQVVRGDSAAYFCASSPLATEQYFGPGTRLTVT.

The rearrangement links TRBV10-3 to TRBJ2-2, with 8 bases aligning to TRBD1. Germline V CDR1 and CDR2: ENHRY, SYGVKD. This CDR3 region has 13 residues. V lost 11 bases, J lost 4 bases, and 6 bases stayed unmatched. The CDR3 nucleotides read TGTGCCGCCGACAGGGGTTCCACCGGGGAGCTGTTTTTT. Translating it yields CAADRGSTGELFF.

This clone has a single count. Here the CDR3 reads CASRGGFDSDNEQFF. The CDR3, as DNA: TGTGCCAGCAGGGGAGGATTTGACAGTGACAATGAGCAGTTCTTC. The rearrangement joins TRBV28 to TRBJ2-1; weak D call: TRBD2 (6 bases). Per the germline V gene, CDR1 is MDHEN and CDR2 is SYDVKM. The CDR3 is 15 residues long. Trimming cost V 6 bases and J 5 bases, with 17 bases left between them.

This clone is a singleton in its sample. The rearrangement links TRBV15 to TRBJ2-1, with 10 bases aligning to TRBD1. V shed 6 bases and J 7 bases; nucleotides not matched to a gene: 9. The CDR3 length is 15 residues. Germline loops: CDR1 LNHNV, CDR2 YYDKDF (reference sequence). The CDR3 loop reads CATSARDRGSNEQFF. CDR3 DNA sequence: TGTGCCACCAGTGCCCGGGACAGGGGATCAAATGAGCAGTTCTTC. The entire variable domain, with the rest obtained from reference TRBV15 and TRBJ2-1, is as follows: DAMVIQNPRYQVTQFGKPVTLSCSQTLNHNVMYWYQQKSSQAPKLLFHYYDKDFNNEADTPDNFQSRRPNTSFCFLDIRSPGLGDTAMYLCATSARDRGSNEQFFGPGTRLTVL.

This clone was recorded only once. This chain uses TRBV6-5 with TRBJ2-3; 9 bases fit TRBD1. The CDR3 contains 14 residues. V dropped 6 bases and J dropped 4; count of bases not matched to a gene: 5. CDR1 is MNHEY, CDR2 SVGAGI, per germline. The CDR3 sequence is CASSPGQGPDTQYF. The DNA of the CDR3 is TGTGCCAGCAGCCCGGGACAGGGTCCAGATACGCAGTATTTT.

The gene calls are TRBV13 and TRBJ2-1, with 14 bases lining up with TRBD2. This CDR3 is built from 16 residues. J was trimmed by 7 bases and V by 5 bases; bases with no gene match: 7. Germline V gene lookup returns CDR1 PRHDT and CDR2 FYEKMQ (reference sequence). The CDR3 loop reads CASSVSGTSGSNEQFF. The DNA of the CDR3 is TGTGCCAGCAGCGTCTCCGGGACTAGCGGGAGTAATGAGCAGTTCTTC.

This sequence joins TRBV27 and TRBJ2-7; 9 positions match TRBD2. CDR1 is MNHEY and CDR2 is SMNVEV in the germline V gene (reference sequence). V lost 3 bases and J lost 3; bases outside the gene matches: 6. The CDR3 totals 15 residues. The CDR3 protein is CASSFSAGGHYEQYF. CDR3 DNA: TGTGCCAGCAGTTTCTCAGCGGGAGGTCACTACGAGCAGTACTTC.

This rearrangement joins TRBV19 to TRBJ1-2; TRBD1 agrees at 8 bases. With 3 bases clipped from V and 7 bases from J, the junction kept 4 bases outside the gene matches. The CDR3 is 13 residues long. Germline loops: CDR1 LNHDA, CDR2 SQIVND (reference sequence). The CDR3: CASSMTGASGYTF. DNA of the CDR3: TGTGCCAGTAGTATGACAGGGGCGTCTGGCTACACCTTC.

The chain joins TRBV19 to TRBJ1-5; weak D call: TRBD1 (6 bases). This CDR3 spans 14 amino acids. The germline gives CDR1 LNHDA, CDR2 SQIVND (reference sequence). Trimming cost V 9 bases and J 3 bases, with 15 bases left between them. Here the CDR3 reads CASSNRAFNQPQHF. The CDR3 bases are TGTGCCAGCTCCAACAGGGCTTTCAATCAGCCCCAGCATTTT.

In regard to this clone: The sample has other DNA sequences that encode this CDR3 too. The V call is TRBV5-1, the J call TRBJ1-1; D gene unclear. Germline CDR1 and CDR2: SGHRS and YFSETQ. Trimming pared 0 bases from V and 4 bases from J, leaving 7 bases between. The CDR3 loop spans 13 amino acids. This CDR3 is CASSLEGATEAFF. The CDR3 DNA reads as TGCGCCAGCAGCTTGGAAGGAGCCACTGAAGCTTTCTTT.

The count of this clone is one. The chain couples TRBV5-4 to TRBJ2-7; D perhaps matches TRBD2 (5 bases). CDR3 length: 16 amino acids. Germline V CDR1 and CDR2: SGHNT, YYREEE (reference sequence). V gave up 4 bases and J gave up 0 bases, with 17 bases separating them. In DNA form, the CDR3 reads TGTGCCAGCAGCGATCCTAACGCGGGTCCCTCCTACGAGCAGTACTTC. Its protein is CASSDPNAGPSYEQYF. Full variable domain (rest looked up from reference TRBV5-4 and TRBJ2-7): ETGVTQSPTHLIKTRGQQVTLRCSSQSGHNTVSWYQQALGQGPQFIFQYYREEENGRGNFPPRFSGLQFPNYSSELNVNALELDDSALYLCASSDPNAGPSYEQYFGPGTRLTVT.

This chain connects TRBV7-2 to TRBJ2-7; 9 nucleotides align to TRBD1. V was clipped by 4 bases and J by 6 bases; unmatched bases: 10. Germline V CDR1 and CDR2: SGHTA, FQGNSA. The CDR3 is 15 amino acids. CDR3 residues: CASSWGQGGSGEQYF. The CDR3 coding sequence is TGTGCCAGCAGCTGGGGACAGGGCGGGTCGGGCGAGCAGTACTTC.

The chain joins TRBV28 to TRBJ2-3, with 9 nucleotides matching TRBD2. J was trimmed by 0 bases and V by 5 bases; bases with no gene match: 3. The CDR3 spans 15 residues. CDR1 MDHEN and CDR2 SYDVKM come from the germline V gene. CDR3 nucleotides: TGTGCCAGCAGTCCCAGCGGGGGGAGCACAGATACGCAGTATTTT. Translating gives CASSPSGGSTDTQYF.

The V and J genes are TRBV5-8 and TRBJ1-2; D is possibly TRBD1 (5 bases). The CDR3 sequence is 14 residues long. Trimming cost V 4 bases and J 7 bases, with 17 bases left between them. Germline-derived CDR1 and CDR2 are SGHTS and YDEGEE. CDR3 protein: CASSPNVEGPGYTF. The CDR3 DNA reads TGTGCCAGCAGCCCGAACGTGGAGGGACCTGGCTACACCTTC.

As DNA, the CDR3 is TGTGCCAGCAGCAAGGGACTGACGACCTACGAGCAGTACTTC. Amino acids: CASSKGLTTYEQYF. The gene calls are TRBV7-9 and TRBJ2-7, with a weak D call TRBD2 (6 bases). V was trimmed by 5 bases and J by 2 bases, leaving 13 bases between them. This CDR3 contains 14 residues. Germline V gene sequence: CDR1 SEHNR, CDR2 FQNEAQ (reference sequence).

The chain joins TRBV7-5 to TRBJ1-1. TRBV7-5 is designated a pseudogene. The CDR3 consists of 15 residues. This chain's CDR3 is CVRSLAAGGNTEAFF. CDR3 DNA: TGTGTCAGAAGCTTAGCCGCCGGCGGGAACACTGAAGCTTTCTTT.

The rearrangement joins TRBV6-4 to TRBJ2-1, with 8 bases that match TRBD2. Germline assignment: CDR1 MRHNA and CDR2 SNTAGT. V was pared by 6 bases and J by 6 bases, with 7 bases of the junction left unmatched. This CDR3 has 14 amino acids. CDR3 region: CASSEREWGNEQFF. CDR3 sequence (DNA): TGTGCCAGCAGCGAGCGGGAGTGGGGCAATGAGCAGTTCTTC.

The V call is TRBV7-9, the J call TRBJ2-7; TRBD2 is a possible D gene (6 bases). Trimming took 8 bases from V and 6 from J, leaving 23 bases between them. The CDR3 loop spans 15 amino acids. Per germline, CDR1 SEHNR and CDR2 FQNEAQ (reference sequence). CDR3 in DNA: TGTGCCAGCGTACCCCCCCCGGGAGACCCCATCGAGCAGTACTTC. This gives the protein CASVPPPGDPIEQYF.

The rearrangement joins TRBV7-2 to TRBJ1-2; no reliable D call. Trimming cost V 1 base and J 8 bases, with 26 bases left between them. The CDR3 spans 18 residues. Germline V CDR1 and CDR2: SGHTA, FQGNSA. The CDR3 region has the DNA TGTGCCAGCAGCTTAGACGGGTTATTGGATGCTCTTCTATGGGGCTACACCTTC. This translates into CASSLDGLLDALLWGYTF.

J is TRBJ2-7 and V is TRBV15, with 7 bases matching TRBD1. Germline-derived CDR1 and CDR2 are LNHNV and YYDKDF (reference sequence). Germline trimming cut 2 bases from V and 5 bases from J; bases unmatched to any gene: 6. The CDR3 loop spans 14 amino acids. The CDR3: CATSRQATGDEQYF. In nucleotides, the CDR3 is TGTGCCACCAGCAGACAGGCAACAGGGGACGAGCAGTACTTC.

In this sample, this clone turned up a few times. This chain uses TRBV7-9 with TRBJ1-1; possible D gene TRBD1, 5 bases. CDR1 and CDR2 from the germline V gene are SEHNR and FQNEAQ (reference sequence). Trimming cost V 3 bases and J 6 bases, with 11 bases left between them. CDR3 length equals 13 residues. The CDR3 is CASSFGGSPEAFF. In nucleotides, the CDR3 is TGTGCCAGCAGCTTCGGGGGAAGCCCTGAAGCTTTCTTT. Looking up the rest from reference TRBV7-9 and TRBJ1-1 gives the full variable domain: DTGVSQNPRHKITKRGQNVTFRCDPISEHNRLYWYRQTLGQGPEFLTYFQNEAQLEKSRLLSDRFSAERPKGSFSTLEIQRTEQGDSAMYLCASSFGGSPEAFFGQGTRLTVV.